The 4 T cell receptor beta chains given below trace back to one sample, sequenced in a study of cytomegalovirus exposure and HLA in healthy donors. Researchers ran the PCR with 60 Vbeta and 13 Jbeta primers. TCRdb's copy holds only in-frame clones and misses some; the assay was immunoSEQ multiplex PCR. The repertoire holds about 55,000 clones, with 65% to 80% as singletons. Source material: PBMCs. The source of these receptors is a man aged 40-49 years in good health and CMV-seropositive.

The chain is built from TRBV5-6 and TRBJ2-7; a possible D gene is TRBD1 (5 bases). CDR1 SGHDT and CDR2 YYEEEE come from the germline V gene. The CDR3 runs 13 residues. Trimming took off 0 bases at V and 3 bases at J, with 7 bases between the two ends. The CDR3 loop is CASSLGQSYEQYF. The DNA of the CDR3 is TGTGCCAGCAGCTTGGGACAGAGCTACGAGCAGTACTTC.

This clone was counted only a few times. The chain joins TRBV4-2 to TRBJ2-1, with 7 bases matching TRBD2. The V gene's germline CDR1 is LGHNA and CDR2 YNFKEQ. V shed 1 base and J 0 bases; nucleotides not matched to a gene: 3. This CDR3 is 16 amino acids long. The CDR3, as DNA: TGTGCCAGCAGCCAAGGGGAGGGGACCTCCTACAATGAGCAGTTCTTC. As protein: CASSQGEGTSYNEQFF.

The chain has TRBV5-1 and TRBJ1-1, with unresolved D. CDR3 length: 15 residues. CDR1 is SGHRS and CDR2 is YFSETQ in the germline V gene. Between the trimmed V and J ends, which lost 1 base and 1 base, there was a span of 11 bases. The CDR3 DNA sequence: TGCGCCAGCAGCTTGTATACGGTCCAGAACACTGAAGCTTTCTTT. Amino acid sequence: CASSLYTVQNTEAFF.

Relative to its sample, this clone is medium-sized. This sequence joins TRBV4-2 and TRBJ2-1; TRBD2 agrees at 11 bases. CDR1 and CDR2 (germline): LGHNA, YNFKEQ. The CDR3 sequence is 17 residues long. With 0 bases clipped from V and 2 bases from J, the junction kept 3 bases outside the gene matches. CDR3: CASSQEVSGGAYNEQFF. Here the CDR3 DNA reads TGTGCCAGCAGCCAAGAAGTTAGCGGGGGGGCCTACAATGAGCAGTTCTTC.